This TCR beta chain stems from a study of blood T cell repertoires in COVID-19 (dated by TCRdb to the early 2020s). A note on the overall study: Samples from collaborators originated in the United States, Italy and Spain and spanned both the acute and convalescent phases of COVID-19. The material from the prospective study consisted of cDNA or gDNA derived from T cells, B-cell-depleted T cells, or PBMCs. The dataset comprised deeply sampled blood TCRbeta repertoires from subjects exposed to, actively infected with, or recovered from COVID-19. A freely available public database, intended as a resource for researchers studying the immune response to SARS-CoV-2, is where the repertoires were released. The samples were drawn from the first 160 participants of the ongoing ImmuneRACE study and from more than 1,000 subjects provided by 6 global collaborators. Nearly every sample came with metadata listing a de-identified subject ID, COVID-19 status, age in years and sex. Where available, HLA class I and class II types were obtained from metadata supplied by the sample provider rather than from assay-based typing.

The collaborating institutions used their own protocols to collect whole blood in K2EDTA tubes. Collaborator samples were shipped for TCRbeta analysis as frozen whole blood, isolated PBMCs, or DNA extracted from either sample type. Results the study describes overall, beyond this receptor: The quantity of clinical and demographic metadata differed by source and by participant and was supplied without curation.

Reading the germline V gene (reference sequence) gives CDR1 GTSNPN and CDR2 SVGIG. Including the terminal cysteine and phenylalanine, the CDR3 comprises 13 residues. Kept here is only the CDR3 DNA, which spans 39 bases and is read in frame from base 1. At the junction V is shortened by 4 bases and J by 0 bases, with 8 bases in between. TCRbeta CDR3 regions were amplified from genomic DNA by means of the immunoSEQ Assay, a bias-controlled multiplex PCR. In the authors' own workflow: The number of nucleated cells in each sample was estimated from the amplification of reference gene primers within the assay. Sequence reads were collapsed and filtered to measure the absolute abundance of every unique TCRbeta CDR3 rearrangement. For each sample, productive Simpson clonality was calculated as the square root of Simpson's diversity index across productive rearrangements. TCRdb took this table from immuneACCESS and kept in-frame rearrangements with V and J called. Such tables lack part of the clones; where checked against another copy, unresolved V genes explain under half of the gap, and the rest is unexplained. The D gene and trimming were derived from the DNA, and the V and J assignments and clone size from that table. In all, the sample holds 110,000 or so clones, and approximately 80% of those were seen once. The leading ten clones occupy roughly 8.1% of the sample.

With regard to this clone: Its antigen has not been determined. There are no base qualities to consult, and no much larger clone falls within one base.

Sequencing was carried out using peripheral blood. The V and J segments used are TRBV30 and TRBJ2-3; TRBD2 might be the D gene, on 5 matching bases. This TCR came from a woman in her thirties or forties with acute or convalescent COVID-19. The nucleotide sequence is given as TGTGCCTGGACACTAGAAAGCACAGATACGCAGTATTTT. This codes for CAWTLESTDTQYF.